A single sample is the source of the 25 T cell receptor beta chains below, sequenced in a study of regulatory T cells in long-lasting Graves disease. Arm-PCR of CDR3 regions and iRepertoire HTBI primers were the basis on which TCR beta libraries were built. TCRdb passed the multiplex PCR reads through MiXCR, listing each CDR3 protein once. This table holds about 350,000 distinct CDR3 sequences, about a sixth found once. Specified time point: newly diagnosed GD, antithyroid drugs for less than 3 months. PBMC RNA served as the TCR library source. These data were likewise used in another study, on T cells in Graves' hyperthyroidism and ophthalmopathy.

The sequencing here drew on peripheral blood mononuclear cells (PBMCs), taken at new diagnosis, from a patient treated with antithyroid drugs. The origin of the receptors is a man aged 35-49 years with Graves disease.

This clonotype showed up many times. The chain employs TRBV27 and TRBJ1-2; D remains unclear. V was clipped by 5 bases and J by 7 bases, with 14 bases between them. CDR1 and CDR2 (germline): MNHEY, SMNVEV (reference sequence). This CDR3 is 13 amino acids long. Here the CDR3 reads CASSPRWGVGYTF. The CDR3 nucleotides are TGTGCCAGCAGTCCTCGTTGGGGAGTTGGCTACACCTTC.

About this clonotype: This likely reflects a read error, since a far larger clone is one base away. The CDR3 is CASSLASSGGYNEQYF. The CDR3 nucleotides are TGTGCCAGCAGCTTAGCATCTAGCGGGGGGTACAATGAGCAGTACTTC. This rearrangement joins TRBV11-3 to TRBJ2-7; 11 nucleotides line up with TRBD2. The germline V gene has CDR1 SGHNT and CDR2 YENEEA. The CDR3 covers 16 residues. The J segment lost 7 bases and the V segment lost 1 base, leaving 9 bases of the junction unmatched.

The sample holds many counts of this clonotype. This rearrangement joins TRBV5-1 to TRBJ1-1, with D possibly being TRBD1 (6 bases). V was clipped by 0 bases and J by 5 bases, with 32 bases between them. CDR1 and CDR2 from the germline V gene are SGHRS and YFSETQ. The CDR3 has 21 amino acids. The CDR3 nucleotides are TGCGCCAGCAGCTTGGAAGGGATGGCCCCTTGGGGGGCTGTATTTTATACTGAAGCTTTCTTT. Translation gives CASSLEGMAPWGAVFYTEAFF.

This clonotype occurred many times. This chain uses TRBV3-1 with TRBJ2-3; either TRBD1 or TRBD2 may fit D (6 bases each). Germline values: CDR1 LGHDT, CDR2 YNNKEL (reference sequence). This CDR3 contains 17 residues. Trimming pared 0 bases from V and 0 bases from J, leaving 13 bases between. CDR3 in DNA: TGTGCCAGCAGCCAAGATCGGGGGACACTTAGCACAGATACGCAGTATTTT. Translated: CASSQDRGTLSTDTQYF.

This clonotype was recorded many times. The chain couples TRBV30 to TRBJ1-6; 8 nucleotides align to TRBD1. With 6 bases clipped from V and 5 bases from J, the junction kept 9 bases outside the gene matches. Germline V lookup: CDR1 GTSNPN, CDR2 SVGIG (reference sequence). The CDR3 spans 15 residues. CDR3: CACRRVTGDNSPLHF. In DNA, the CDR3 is TGTGCCTGCCGGAGGGTGACAGGGGATAATTCACCCCTCCACTTT.

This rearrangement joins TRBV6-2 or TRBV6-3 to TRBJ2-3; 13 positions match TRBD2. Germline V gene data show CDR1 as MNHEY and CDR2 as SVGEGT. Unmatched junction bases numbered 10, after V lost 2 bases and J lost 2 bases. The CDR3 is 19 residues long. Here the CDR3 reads CASSYALPGLAGNTDTQYF. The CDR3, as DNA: TGTGCCAGCAGTTACGCTTTACCGGGACTAGCGGGGAACACAGATACGCAGTATTTT.

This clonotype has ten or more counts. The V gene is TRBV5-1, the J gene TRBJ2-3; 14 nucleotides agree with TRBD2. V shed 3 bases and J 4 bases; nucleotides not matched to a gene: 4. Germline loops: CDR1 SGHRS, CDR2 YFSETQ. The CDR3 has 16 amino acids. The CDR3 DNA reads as TGCGCCAGCAGCTCAGGGACTAGCGGGGGATCAGATACGCAGTATTTT. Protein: CASSSGTSGGSDTQYF.

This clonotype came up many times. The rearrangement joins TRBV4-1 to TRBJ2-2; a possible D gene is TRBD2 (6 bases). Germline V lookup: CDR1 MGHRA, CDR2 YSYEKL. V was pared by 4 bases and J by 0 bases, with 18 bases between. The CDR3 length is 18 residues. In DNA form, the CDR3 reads TGCGCCAGCAGCCTGCTGCCCCTAGCGCGGACGAACACCGGGGAGCTGTTTTTT. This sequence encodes CASSLLPLARTNTGELFF.

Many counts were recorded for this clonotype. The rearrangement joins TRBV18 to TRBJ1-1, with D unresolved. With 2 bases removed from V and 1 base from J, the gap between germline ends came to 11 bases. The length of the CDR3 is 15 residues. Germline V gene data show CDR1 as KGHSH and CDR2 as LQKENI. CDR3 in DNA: TGTGCCAGCTCACCATCGGAGGGTTCGAACACTGAAGCTTTCTTT. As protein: CASSPSEGSNTEAFF.

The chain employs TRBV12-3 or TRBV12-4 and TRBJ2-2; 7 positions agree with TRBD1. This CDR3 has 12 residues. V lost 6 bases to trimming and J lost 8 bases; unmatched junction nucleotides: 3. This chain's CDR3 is CASSRGYGELFF. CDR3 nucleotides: TGTGCCAGCAGCAGGGGGTATGGGGAGCTGTTTTTT.

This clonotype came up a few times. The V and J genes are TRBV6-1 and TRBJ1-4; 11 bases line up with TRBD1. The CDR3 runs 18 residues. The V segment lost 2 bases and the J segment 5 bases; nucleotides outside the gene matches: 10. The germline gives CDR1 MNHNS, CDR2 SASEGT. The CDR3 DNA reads TGTGCCAGCAGTGAAATTTTTACTTGGACAGGGGGCAATGAAAAACTGTTTTTT. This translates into CASSEIFTWTGGNEKLFF.

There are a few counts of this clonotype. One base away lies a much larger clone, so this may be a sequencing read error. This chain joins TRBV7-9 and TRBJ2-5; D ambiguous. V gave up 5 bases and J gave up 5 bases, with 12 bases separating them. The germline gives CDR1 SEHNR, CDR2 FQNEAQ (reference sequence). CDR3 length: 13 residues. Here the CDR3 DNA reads TGTGCCAGCAGCAGCGTAGATCGGGAGACCCAGTACTTC. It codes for CASSSVDRETQYF. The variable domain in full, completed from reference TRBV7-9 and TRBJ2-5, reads DTGVSQNPRHKITKRGQNVTFRCDPISEHNRLYWYRQTLGQGPEFLTYFQNEAQLEKSRLLSDRFSAERPKGSFSTLEIQRTEQGDSAMYLCASSSVDRETQYFGPGTRLLVL.

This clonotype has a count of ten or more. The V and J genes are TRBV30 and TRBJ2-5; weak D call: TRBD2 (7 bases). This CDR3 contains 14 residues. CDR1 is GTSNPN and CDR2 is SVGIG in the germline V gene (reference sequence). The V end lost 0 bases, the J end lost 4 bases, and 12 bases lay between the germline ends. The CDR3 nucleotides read TGTGCCTGGAGTGTAGGGGGGGTACGAGAGACCCAGTACTTC. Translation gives CAWSVGGVRETQYF.

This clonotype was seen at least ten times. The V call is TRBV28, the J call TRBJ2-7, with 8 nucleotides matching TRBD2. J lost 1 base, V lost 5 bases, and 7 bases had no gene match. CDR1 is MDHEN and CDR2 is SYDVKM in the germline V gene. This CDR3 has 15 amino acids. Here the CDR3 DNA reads TGTGCCAGCAGTCCCCCCCAGCGGGGGTCCTACGAGCAGTACTTC. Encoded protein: CASSPPQRGSYEQYF.

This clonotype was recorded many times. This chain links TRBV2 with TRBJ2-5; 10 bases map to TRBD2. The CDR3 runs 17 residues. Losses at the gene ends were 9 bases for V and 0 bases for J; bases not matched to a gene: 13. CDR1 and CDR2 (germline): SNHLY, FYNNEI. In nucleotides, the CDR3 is TGTGCCAGTAATGGACTAGCGGCCTGGTGGTACCAAGAGACCCAGTACTTC. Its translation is CASNGLAAWWYQETQYF.

CDR3 loop: CASSFTGGTNTEAFF. The CDR3 DNA sequence: TGTGCCAGCAGTTTTACAGGGGGGACGAACACTGAAGCTTTCTTT. The rearrangement joins TRBV12-3 or TRBV12-4 to TRBJ1-1, with 8 bases lining up with TRBD1. The CDR3 extends over 15 amino acids. The V segment lost 3 bases and the J segment 1 base; nucleotides outside the gene matches: 4.

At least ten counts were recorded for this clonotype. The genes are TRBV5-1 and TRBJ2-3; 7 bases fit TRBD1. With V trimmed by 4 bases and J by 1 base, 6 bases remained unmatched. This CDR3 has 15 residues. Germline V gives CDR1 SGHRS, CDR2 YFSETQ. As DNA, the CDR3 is TGCGCCAGCAGCGGTCAGGGGGTAGGCACAGATACGCAGTATTTT. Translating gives CASSGQGVGTDTQYF.

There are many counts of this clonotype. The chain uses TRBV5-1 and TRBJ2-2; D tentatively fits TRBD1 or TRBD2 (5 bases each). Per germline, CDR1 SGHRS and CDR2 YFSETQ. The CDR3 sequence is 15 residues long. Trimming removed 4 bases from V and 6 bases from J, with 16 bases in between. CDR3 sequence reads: CASSRAPGTAGELFF. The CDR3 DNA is TGCGCCAGCAGCCGGGCCCCGGGGACGGCCGGGGAGCTGTTTTTT.

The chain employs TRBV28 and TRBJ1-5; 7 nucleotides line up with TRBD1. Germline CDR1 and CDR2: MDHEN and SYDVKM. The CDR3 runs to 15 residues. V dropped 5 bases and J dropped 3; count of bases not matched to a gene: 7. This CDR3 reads CASSGTGAFNQPQHF. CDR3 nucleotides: TGTGCCAGCAGTGGAACAGGGGCCTTCAATCAGCCCCAGCATTTT.

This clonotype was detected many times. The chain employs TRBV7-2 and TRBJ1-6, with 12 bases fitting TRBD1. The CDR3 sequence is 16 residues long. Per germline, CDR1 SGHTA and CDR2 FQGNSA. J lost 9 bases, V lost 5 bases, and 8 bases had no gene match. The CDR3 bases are TGTGCCAGCAGCCCAGGGGGACAGGGGGCTTTTTCACCCCTCCACTTT. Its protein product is CASSPGGQGAFSPLHF.

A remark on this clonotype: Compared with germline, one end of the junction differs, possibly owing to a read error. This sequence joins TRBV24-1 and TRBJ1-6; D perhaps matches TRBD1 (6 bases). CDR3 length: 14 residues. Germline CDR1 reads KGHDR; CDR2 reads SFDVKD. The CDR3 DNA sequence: TGTGCCACCAGTGGAGGACAGCATAATTCACCCCCCCACTTT. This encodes CATSGGQHNSPPHF.

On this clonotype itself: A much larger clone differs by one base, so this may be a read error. The CDR3 reads CASSLMGGGTNTGELFF. Written as DNA, the CDR3 is TGTGCCAGCAGCTTAATGGGCGGGGGGACGAACACCGGGGAGCTGTTTTTT. This sequence joins TRBV7-3 and TRBJ2-2, with 8 bases aligning to TRBD2. This CDR3 spans 17 amino acids. Losses at the gene ends were 1 base for V and 0 bases for J; bases not matched to a gene: 4. Germline CDR1 and CDR2: SGHTA and FQGTGA.

The CDR3 protein is CASSFDSGQGAGGYTF. CDR3 DNA sequence: TGTGCCAGCAGTTTTGACTCGGGACAGGGGGCGGGTGGCTACACCTTC. This chain joins TRBV28 and TRBJ1-2; TRBD1 aligns across 12 bases. CDR3 length equals 16 residues. CDR1 and CDR2 (germline): MDHEN, SYDVKM. V shed 3 bases, J shed 7 bases, and the junction held 9 bases outside the gene matches.

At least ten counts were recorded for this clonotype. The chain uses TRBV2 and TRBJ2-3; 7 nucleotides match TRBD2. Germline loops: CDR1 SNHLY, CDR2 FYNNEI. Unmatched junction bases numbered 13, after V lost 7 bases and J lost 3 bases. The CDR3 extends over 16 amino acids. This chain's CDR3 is CASNPAGEFGTDTQYF. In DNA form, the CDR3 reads TGTGCCAGCAACCCTGCGGGGGAGTTTGGTACAGATACGCAGTATTTT.

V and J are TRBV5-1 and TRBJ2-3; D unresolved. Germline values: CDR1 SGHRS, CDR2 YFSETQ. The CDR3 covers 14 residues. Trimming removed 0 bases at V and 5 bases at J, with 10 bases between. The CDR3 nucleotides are TGCGCCAGCAGCTTGGGCAATTTCGGAGATACGCAGTATTTT. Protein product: CASSLGNFGDTQYF. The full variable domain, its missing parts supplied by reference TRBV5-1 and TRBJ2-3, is KAGVTQTPRYLIKTRGQQVTLSCSPISGHRSVSWYQQTPGQGLQFLFEYFSETQRNKGNFPGRFSGRQFSNSRSEMNVSTLELGDSALYLCASSLGNFGDTQYFGPGTRLTVL.